The 8 T cell receptor beta chains below all came from one sample that was sequenced in a study of immune heterogeneity within non-small cell lung tumors. Bulk tumor genomic DNA served as template, at 600 ng per sample. Widely spaced biopsies, several per primary tumor, were obtained at surgery. Curative operations were performed on patients who had untreated, newly diagnosed non-small cell lung cancer. Multiplex PCR employing 32 V and 13 J primers generated amplicons of the TCR beta CDR3. TCRdb re-derived calls from the multiplex PCR reads in MiXCR, one entry per CDR3 protein. This sample has more than 9,000 distinct CDR3 sequences, with just under 30% found just once. The sample was lung tumor tissue. The receptors stem from a woman aged 55-70 years with non-small cell lung cancer.

This clonotype is judged medium-sized. The rearrangement uses TRBV5-1 and TRBJ2-7; 7 nucleotides line up with TRBD1. CDR1 SGHRS and CDR2 YFSETQ come from the germline V gene. V trimming: 0 bases; J trimming: 6 bases; junction bases outside the gene matches: 9. The CDR3 spans 15 residues. The CDR3 here is CASSLESTGLFEQYF. The CDR3 nucleotides are TGCGCCAGCAGCTTGGAGTCGACAGGGCTTTTCGAGCAGTACTTC.

By its share, this clonotype is medium-sized. It is unclear where the CDR3 begins or ends on the DNA, so no DNA is shown, and the CDR3 is as TCRdb lists it. The genes are TRBV7-9 and TRBJ1-1; TRBD1 is the table's D call, not checked against the DNA. The CDR3 is made up of 14 amino acids, end residues included. Germline CDR1 reads SEHNR; CDR2 reads FQNEAQ (reference sequence). CDR3 sequence reads: CASSFGQGAPWGLF.

This clonotype is judged medium-sized. The genes are TRBV2 and TRBJ1-1; a weak D match, TRBD1 (6 bases). The V and J ends lost 4 bases and 2 bases respectively, with 14 bases between them. The CDR3 consists of 15 residues. Germline CDR1 and CDR2: SNHLY and FYNNEI. The chain's CDR3 is CASSAGTLRNTEAFF. Written as DNA, the CDR3 is TGTGCCAGCAGTGCCGGGACACTGCGTAACACTGAAGCTTTCTTT. The variable domain in full, completed from reference TRBV2 and TRBJ1-1, reads EPEVTQTPSHQVTQMGQEVILRCVPISNHLYFYWYRQILGQKVEFLVSFYNNEISEKSEIFDDQFSVERPDGSNFTLKIRSTKLEDSAMYFCASSAGTLRNTEAFFGQGTRLTVV.

Details on this clonotype: At one end, the junction sequence differs from germline, possibly due to a read error. The V gene is TRBV7-7, the J gene TRBJ2-1, with TRBD2 matching over 10 bases. The CDR3 totals 15 residues. The germline V gene has CDR1 SSHAT and CDR2 FNYEAQ (reference sequence). The CDR3, as DNA: TGTGCTAGCAGCCAAGAGCGGGAGGGATACAATGAGCAGTTCTTC. This codes for CASSQEREGYNEQFF.

This clonotype is labeled as medium-sized. The chain combines TRBV25-1 with TRBJ2-7; perhaps D is TRBD1 or TRBD2 (5 bases each). V was cut by 5 bases and J by 0 bases, with 11 bases left in between. Germline V gene lookup returns CDR1 MGHDK and CDR2 SYGVNS. The CDR3 has 14 residues. The CDR3 DNA follows: TGTGCCAGCAGTTTTGGGGGTAGCTCCTACGAGCAGTACTTC. Translation gives CASSFGGSSYEQYF.

Only a few counts were recorded for this clonotype. The genes are TRBV29-1 and TRBJ1-1; 8 bases fit TRBD1. There are 13 residues in the CDR3. V was pared by 5 bases and J by 3 bases, with 5 bases of the junction left unmatched. Germline assignment: CDR1 SQVTM and CDR2 ANQGSEA. The CDR3 spells CSVPTGVDTEAFF. CDR3 bases: TGCAGCGTTCCGACAGGGGTGGACACTGAAGCTTTCTTT.

By share, this clonotype ranks as large. The rearrangement links TRBV28 to TRBJ2-6, with 7 positions matching TRBD1. The germline V gene encodes CDR1 MDHEN and CDR2 SYDVKM. The V segment lost 7 bases and the J segment 4 bases; nucleotides outside the gene matches: 10. The CDR3 is 16 amino acids. CDR3 nucleotide sequence: TGTGCCAGCATGGGGGACAGAGGGGCAGGGGCCAACGTCCTGACTTTC. Translation gives CASMGDRGAGANVLTF.

This chain links TRBV7-9 with TRBJ1-4; TRBD1 aligns across 8 bases. The CDR3 loop spans 16 amino acids. The V gene end was trimmed by 4 bases and the J gene end by 3 bases; junction bases not matched to a gene: 7. Germline CDR1 SEHNR, CDR2 FQNEAQ (reference sequence). The CDR3: CASSSDRERPNEKLFF. CDR3 in DNA: TGTGCCAGCAGCTCGGACAGGGAACGGCCTAATGAAAAACTGTTTTTT.